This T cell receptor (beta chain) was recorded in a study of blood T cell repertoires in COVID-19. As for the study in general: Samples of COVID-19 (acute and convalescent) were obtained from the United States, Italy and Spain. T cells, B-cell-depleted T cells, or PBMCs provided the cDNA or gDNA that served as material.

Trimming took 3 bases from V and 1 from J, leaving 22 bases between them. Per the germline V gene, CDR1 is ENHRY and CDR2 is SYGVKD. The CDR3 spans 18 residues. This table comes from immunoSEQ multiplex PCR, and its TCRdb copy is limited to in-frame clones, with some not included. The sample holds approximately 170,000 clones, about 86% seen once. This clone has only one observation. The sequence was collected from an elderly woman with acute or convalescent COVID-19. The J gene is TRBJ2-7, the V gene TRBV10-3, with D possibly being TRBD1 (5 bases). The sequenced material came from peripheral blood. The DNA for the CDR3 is TGTGCCATCAGTGACCTCAACGCCCCGACAGAGCGATCCTACGAGCAGTACTTC. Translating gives CAISDLNAPTERSYEQYF.